A selection of T cell receptor beta chains follows, all from one sample in a study of T cell responses to AZD1222 COVID-19 vaccine. The assay was immunoSEQ multiplex PCR, and TCRdb's table has in-frame clones only and misses some. The sample lists roughly 150,000 clones; approximately 85% were seen once. The material sequenced was peripheral blood, taken on day 0 of AZD1222 vaccination. The receptors here all came from an adult in good health. Each CDR3 is given with its conserved first and last residue. The D gene is left open where the match is weak. A clone size is listed for some rows: how often the clone was seen (once, few, many), or a class if it is expanded.

j_call clone_size d_call v_call cdr3_nt cdr3_aa
TRBJ1-1 once - TRBV7-9 TGTGCCAGCAGCTTAGTGGTAGAAGAACACGCTGAAGCTTTCTTT CASSLVVEEHAEAFF
TRBJ2-2 - - TRBV11-2 TGTGCCAGCAGCTTCGCGGGACAGAACACCGGGGAGCTGTTTTTT CASSFAGQNTGELFF
TRBJ1-5 - - TRBV4-1 TGCGCCAGCAGCCATTACGGGGGGGATCAGCCCCAGCATTTT CASSHYGGDQPQHF
TRBJ2-1 few - TRBV7-2 TGTGCCAGCAGCTTGGGGACCAACAAGGTGGTTGGCGAGCAGTTCTTC CASSLGTNKVVGEQFF
TRBJ1-5 - - TRBV28 TGTGCCAGCAGACGAGGGACACACAGCAATCAGCCCCAGCATTTT CASRRGTHSNQPQHF
TRBJ1-1 - - TRBV18 TGTGCCAGCTCACCACAAACAGCCCACACTGAAGCTTTCTTT CASSPQTAHTEAFF
TRBJ1-5 few - TRBV19 TGTGCCAGTAGTATGGGGCGCAATCAGCCCCAGCATTTT CASSMGRNQPQHF
TRBJ1-5 - - TRBV2 TGTGCCAGCAGTGAAGAGGGGGGCCAGCCCCAGCATTTT CASSEEGGQPQHF
TRBJ2-7 - TRBD1 TRBV5-1 TGCGCCAGCAGCTTTCTTCCCCGGGGACAGGGGGACCACGAGCAGTACTTC CASSFLPRGQGDHEQYF
TRBJ2-2 - TRBD2 TRBV29-1 TGCAGCGTTGCACTTCCGGGAGGGTTGTACACCGGGGAGCTGTTTTTT CSVALPGGLYTGELFF
TRBJ2-1 - TRBD2 TRBV5-1 TGCGCCAGCAGCTTGTCCCCAGCGGGAGCAGCCTACAATGAGCAGTTCTTC CASSLSPAGAAYNEQFF
TRBJ1-6 - - TRBV7-9 TGTGCCAGCAGCTCACAGGCCTCACCCCTCCACTTT CASSSQASPLHF
TRBJ2-3 - TRBD1 TRBV30 TGTGCCTGGAGTCAGGGGGTGTCGACAGATACGCAGTATTTT CAWSQGVSTDTQYF
TRBJ2-2 - - TRBV11-2 TGTGCCAGCAGCCGCGGACCCGCGCAGGGGACCGGGGAGCTGTTTTTT CASSRGPAQGTGELFF
TRBJ2-1 few - TRBV5-6 TGTGCCAGCAGCTCCGACGGGAAAGGCGATGAGCAGTTCTTC CASSSDGKGDEQFF
TRBJ1-1 - - TRBV7-8 TGTGCCAGCAGCCCCGAAGGGGGGAACACTGAAGCTTTCTTT CASSPEGGNTEAFF
TRBJ2-7 - TRBD1 TRBV5-1 TGCGCCAGTAGAGGGACAGACCGCTACGAGCAGTACTTC CASRGTDRYEQYF
TRBJ1-4 - - TRBV3-1/TRBV3-2 TGTGCCAGCAGCCCGTACGGGGGGCTAAATGAAAAACTGTTTTTT CASSPYGGLNEKLFF
TRBJ1-6 - - TRBV4-1 TGCGCCAGCAGCCAAGAAACCAGCCGGAGGGAACTTCTGTCACCCCTCCACTTT CASSQETSRRELLSPLHF
TRBJ1-2 - - TRBV27 TGTGCCAGCAGTGTATCCCCAGCTAGCTATGGCTACACCTTC CASSVSPASYGYTF
TRBJ1-1 - TRBD1 TRBV6-5 TGTGCCAGCAGTCCCGGAAGGACAGGTCCCGAAGCTTTCTTT CASSPGRTGPEAFF
TRBJ2-7 - - TRBV28 TGTGCCAGCAGTTTCGGGGAATTAGGCGAGCAGTACTTC CASSFGELGEQYF
TRBJ1-2 few - TRBV14 TGTGCCAGCAACCGGCAGGGTTATGGCTACACCTTC CASNRQGYGYTF
TRBJ1-2 once - TRBV15 TGTGCCACCAGCAGACCGTCGGGATATGGCTACACCTTC CATSRPSGYGYTF
TRBJ1-4 - - TRBV9 TGTGCCAGCAGCCCACGGTTTGGGACCGGCGAAAAACTGTTTTTT CASSPRFGTGEKLFF
TRBJ1-1 - - TRBV7-9 TGTGCCTGGGGGGAGTACGCGAACACTGAAGCTTTCTTT CAWGEYANTEAFF
TRBJ1-2 - TRBD1 TRBV6-5 TGTGCCAGCAGCGGGGAGGGGGCTCGCTATGGCTACACCTTC CASSGEGARYGYTF
TRBJ1-1 - - TRBV11-2 TGTGCCAGCGCCCTGAGGGTCGCCGAAGCTTTCTTT CASALRVAEAFF
TRBJ2-1 - TRBD2 TRBV3-1/TRBV3-2 TGTGCCAGCAGTCCCTCGGGGGGAAACTACAATGAGCAGTTCTTC CASSPSGGNYNEQFF
TRBJ1-5 few TRBD1 TRBV6-5 TGTGCCAGCTCCACACAGGGGGCGGGTCAGCCCCAGCATTTT CASSTQGAGQPQHF
TRBJ1-1 - TRBD1 TRBV10-1 TGCGCCAGCAGCGTTGTCGCGACGCGACAGGGGATGAACACTGAAGCTTTCTTT CASSVVATRQGMNTEAFF
TRBJ2-1 - - TRBV27 TGTGCCAGCACCGGCCCCAGGGTGGGTGCGTTCAATGAGCAGTTCTTC CASTGPRVGAFNEQFF
TRBJ2-3 - TRBD2 TRBV2 TGTGCCAGCAGTGAACAAGCGGGACGCACAGATACGCAGTATTTT CASSEQAGRTDTQYF
TRBJ1-2 once - TRBV15 TGTGCCACCAGCAGGGAAAGCTATGGCTACACCTTC CATSRESYGYTF
TRBJ2-1 - - TRBV7-9 TGTGCCAGCAGCCTAACGGGTAGCTACAATGAGCAGTTCTTC CASSLTGSYNEQFF
TRBJ2-7 - - TRBV3-1/TRBV3-2 TGTGCCAGCAGCTACCTTGAGGGGAACGAGCAGTACTTC CASSYLEGNEQYF